A single sample gave rise to the 18 T cell receptor beta chains below, sequenced in a study of circulating and synovial CD4+ cells in juvenile arthritis. Profiling relied on immunoSEQ multiplex PCR, and the TCRdb table lists in-frame clones only, not all of them. The profile covers about 32,000 clones, with roughly 96% appearing a single time and roughly 0.7% taken by the ten largest. Input material: CD4+ T cells from blood. These TCRs come from a human donor with juvenile idiopathic arthritis.

The V gene is TRBV2, the J gene TRBJ2-5; possibly TRBD2 for D (6 bases). Trimming took 6 bases from V and 7 from J, leaving 24 bases between them. CDR1 is SNHLY and CDR2 is FYNNEI in the germline V gene. The length of the CDR3 is 16 residues. In DNA form, the CDR3 reads TGTGCCAGCAGGAGACTAGTTGGGACGGAAAAAGGGACCCAGTACTTC. Translating gives CASRRLVGTEKGTQYF.

The rearrangement joins TRBV7-9 to TRBJ2-3, with D possibly matching TRBD1 (6 bases). This CDR3 is built from 15 residues. Trimming shortened V by 6 bases and J by 4 bases, and 17 bases separated the two germline ends. CDR1 is SEHNR and CDR2 is FQNEAQ in the germline V gene (reference sequence). Here the CDR3 reads CASRQRVGAPDTQYF. In nucleotides, the CDR3 is TGTGCCAGCAGACAGAGGGTGGGGGCCCCAGATACGCAGTATTTT.

The chain carries TRBV5-4 and TRBJ2-1; weak D call: TRBD1 (6 bases). The CDR3 is 14 amino acids. Germline V gene data show CDR1 as SGHNT and CDR2 as YYREEE (reference sequence). The ends were cut back, 4 bases at V and 5 bases at J, with 13 bases in the middle. CDR3 sequence: CASSIGTIDNEQFF. For the CDR3, the DNA is TGTGCCAGCAGCATCGGGACAATTGACAATGAGCAGTTCTTC.

In DNA form, the CDR3 reads TGTGCCAGCAGCCGCGAGGGGCGGGGGGGGGAGACCCAGTACTTC. Its translation: CASSREGRGGETQYF. The chain links TRBV7-2 to TRBJ2-5; TRBD2 matches at 9 bases. V trimming: 5 bases; J trimming: 5 bases; junction bases outside the gene matches: 9. The CDR3 has 15 residues. Germline loops: CDR1 SGHTA, CDR2 FQGNSA.

This sequence joins TRBV7-8 and TRBJ1-6; tentative D call: TRBD1 (5 bases). The CDR3 is 16 residues long. CDR1 is SGHVS, CDR2 FQNEAQ, per germline. V lost 4 bases to trimming and J lost 8 bases, with 18 bases between them. The CDR3 protein is CASSWGGGVWDSPLHF. Here the CDR3 DNA reads TGTGCCAGCAGCTGGGGGGGAGGGGTCTGGGATTCACCCCTCCACTTT.

The genes are TRBV7-3 and TRBJ2-1; 12 nucleotides agree with TRBD2. The CDR3 spans 17 residues. After removal of 1 base from V and 7 bases from J, the junction contained 8 bases not matched to a gene. Germline CDR1 is SGHTA and CDR2 is FQGTGA. The CDR3 sequence: CASSLMSSGRAGNEQFF. The DNA of the CDR3 is TGTGCCAGCAGCTTAATGTCTAGCGGGAGGGCTGGGAATGAGCAGTTCTTC.

V and J are TRBV10-3 and TRBJ2-7; TRBD1 is a possible D gene (5 bases). Germline values: CDR1 ENHRY, CDR2 SYGVKD. The V end was cut by 0 bases, the J end by 7 bases, with 7 bases between. This CDR3 region has 12 residues. The DNA for the CDR3 is TGTGCCATCAGTGAGTCCGCAGGGGAGCAGTACTTC. Encoded protein: CAISESAGEQYF.

CDR3 sequence (DNA): TGTGCCAGCAGCCCGCGCGGACAGGCAGGTGCTTTCTTT. It is translated as CASSPRGQAGAFF. This sequence joins TRBV9 and TRBJ1-1; 7 bases line up with TRBD1. V gave up 4 bases and J gave up 11 bases; unmatched junction bases: 11. Germline CDR1 and CDR2: SGDLS and YYNGEE. This CDR3 spans 13 amino acids. The variable domain in full, completed from reference TRBV9 and TRBJ1-1, reads DSGVTQTPKHLITATGQRVTLRCSPRSGDLSVYWYQQSLDQGLQFLIQYYNGEERAKGNILERFSAQQFPDLHSELNLSSLELGDSALYFCASSPRGQAGAFFGQGTRLTVV.

The chain couples TRBV5-1 to TRBJ2-2, with 10 bases identical to TRBD1. V lost 2 bases and J lost 6; bases outside the gene matches: 1. CDR1 and CDR2 (germline): SGHRS, YFSETQ. This CDR3 is built from 14 residues. DNA for the CDR3: TGCGCCAGCAGCTTCGACAGGGGGCCCGGGGAGCTGTTTTTT. It specifies CASSFDRGPGELFF.

The CDR3 reads CASSLQGWVHEQYF. CDR3 nucleotides: TGCGCCAGCAGCCTACAGGGGTGGGTCCACGAGCAGTACTTC. The genes are TRBV5-1 and TRBJ2-7, with 7 bases identical to TRBD1. CDR1 is SGHRS, CDR2 YFSETQ, per germline. V was clipped by 4 bases and J by 5 bases; unmatched bases: 9. The CDR3 loop spans 14 amino acids.

V usage is TRBV11-2 and J usage is TRBJ2-1, with 10 positions matching TRBD2. Germline CDR1 is SGHAT and CDR2 is FQNNGV. The CDR3 has 15 amino acids. Unmatched junction bases numbered 6, after V lost 5 bases and J lost 5 bases. The CDR3 DNA follows: TGTGCCAGCAGCCTGGGGACTAGCGAGCACAATGAGCAGTTCTTC. Amino acid sequence: CASSLGTSEHNEQFF.

This chain joins TRBV4-1 and TRBJ2-2; tentative D call: TRBD2 (5 bases). CDR3 size: 16 residues. V was shortened by 4 bases and J by 4 bases, with 16 bases between the two germline ends. Germline assignment: CDR1 MGHRA and CDR2 YSYEKL. Here the CDR3 reads CASSLIRGGGTGELFF. Written as DNA, the CDR3 is TGCGCCAGCAGCCTAATCCGGGGTGGAGGCACCGGGGAGCTGTTTTTT.

CDR3 amino acids: CASGGGGLGGYTF. The DNA for the CDR3 is TGTGCCAGCGGGGGGGGCGGATTGGGCGGCTACACCTTC. This rearrangement joins TRBV6-5 to TRBJ1-2; D is perhaps TRBD1 (6 bases). The germline V gene has CDR1 MNHEY and CDR2 SVGAGI. CDR3 length equals 13 residues. The V end lost 8 bases, the J end lost 8 bases, and 18 bases lay between the germline ends.

J is TRBJ2-5 and V is TRBV2; D gene unclear. CDR3 length: 10 amino acids. The V gene's germline CDR1 is SNHLY and CDR2 FYNNEI. Trimming took off 7 bases at V and 2 bases at J, with 2 bases between the two ends. The CDR3 DNA reads as TGTGCCAGCACTCAAGAGACCCAGTACTTC. It translates to CASTQETQYF.

This clone appeared a single time. The J gene is TRBJ1-1, the V gene TRBV19; TRBD1 matches at 8 bases. This CDR3 comprises 15 residues. Germline values: CDR1 LNHDA, CDR2 SQIVND (reference sequence). Unmatched junction bases numbered 9, after V lost 4 bases and J lost 5 bases. CDR3 region: CASSTNRGSRTEAFF. CDR3 sequence (DNA): TGTGCCAGTAGTACCAACAGGGGGAGTAGGACTGAAGCTTTCTTT. The full variable domain, with the rest looked up from reference TRBV19 and TRBJ1-1, is DGGITQSPKYLFRKEGQNVTLSCEQNLNHDAMYWYRQDPGQGLRLIYYSQIVNDFQKGDIAEGYSVSREKKESFPLTVTSAQKNPTAFYLCASSTNRGSRTEAFFGQGTRLTVV.

In DNA form, the CDR3 reads TGTGCCAGCGGGACAGGGTCCACAGATACGCAGTATTTT. Its protein is CASGTGSTDTQYF. The chain employs TRBV7-2 and TRBJ2-3; 9 bases are a match to TRBD1. Germline V gives CDR1 SGHTA, CDR2 FQGNSA. V was clipped by 8 bases and J by 2 bases; unmatched bases: 2. This CDR3 is built from 13 residues.

This rearrangement joins TRBV14 to TRBJ1-4; TRBD1 matches at 11 bases. This CDR3 has 18 amino acids. J gave up 5 bases and V 5 bases, and 13 bases lay outside the gene matches. Germline CDR1 SGHDN, CDR2 FVKESK. The CDR3 is CASSLRTGGTSGNEKLFF. As DNA, the CDR3 is TGTGCCAGCAGCTTGCGGACAGGGGGCACGAGTGGAAATGAAAAACTGTTTTTT. Full variable domain (missing parts from reference TRBV14 and TRBJ1-4): EAGVTQFPSHSVIEKGQTVTLRCDPISGHDNLYWYRRVMGKEIKFLLHFVKESKQDESGMPNNRFLAERTGGTYSTLKVQPAELEDSGVYFCASSLRTGGTSGNEKLFFGSGTQLSVL.

The V call is TRBV28, the J call TRBJ2-1; 14 bases match TRBD2. Germline CDR1 MDHEN, CDR2 SYDVKM. Unmatched junction bases numbered 4, after V lost 6 bases and J lost 9 bases. The CDR3 length is 14 residues. CDR3 in amino acids: CASRGTSGSREQFF. CDR3 nucleotide sequence: TGTGCCAGCAGGGGGACTAGCGGGAGCCGTGAGCAGTTCTTC.